This T cell receptor beta chain was captured in a study of Tregs in tolerant kidney transplant recipients. Unstimulated regulatory T cells (CD4+CD25+CD127-), CD4+CD25- non-regulatory cells, CD4 and CD8 cells were FACS-sorted from thawed PBMCs. Repertoires were generated with immunoSEQ multiplex PCR, while TCRdb's copy carries only in-frame clones and drops some. The table lists about 120,000 clones, around 91% of them singletons, with nearly 0.6% in the top ten. Study findings and constraints: Biological reproducibility was not directly addressed, but technical replication error appeared minimal. Findings come from small patient numbers and require larger validation. Tregs expanded with activated donor B cells seemed most donor-specific.

From germline, CDR1 is WSHSY and CDR2 SAAADI. The CDR3 consists of 18 residues. V was pared by 7 bases and J by 0 bases, with 15 bases of the junction left unmatched. As for this clone: Its antigen is unidentified.

This clonotype originated in a human donor in good health. This chain joins TRBV10-2 and TRBJ2-1, with 7 nucleotides matching TRBD1. Material for sequencing was CD4+ T cells from blood. The DNA for the CDR3 is TGCGCCAGCACGAGGGGGCAACCTCAAGCCCGCTCCTACAATGAGCAGTTCTTC. Translated: CASTRGQPQARSYNEQFF.